The rows below give T cell receptor beta chains drawn from one sample of a study of graft-versus-host responses after intestinal transplantation. Sequencing used immunoSEQ multiplex PCR; TCRdb keeps in-frame clones, though not all of them. In the table there are around 97,000 clones, roughly 89% of which are singletons. No antigen is known for these receptors. This sample comprised unstimulated CD4+ T cells sorted from spleen or lymph node cells, obtained before transplant. The receptors derive from a human donor who was the organ donor for an intestinal transplant. Both conserved end residues are part of each CDR3. The D gene is left open where the match is weak. Size tells how often a clone was seen (once, few, many) or the class of an expanded clone, and some rows leave it out.

TRBV18	-	-	TRBJ2-1	TGTGCCAGCTCACCACCGGTGGAGGGTGAGCAGTTCTTC	CASSPPVEGEQFF
TRBV5-6	TRBD2	-	TRBJ2-2	TGTGCCAGCAGCTCCCGGCTAGCGGGGGGATTCGGGGAGCTGTTTTTT	CASSSRLAGGFGELFF
TRBV7-8	-	-	TRBJ2-7	TGTGCCAGCAGCCCAAACAGGGACCCCTCCTACGAGCAGTACTTC	CASSPNRDPSYEQYF
TRBV7-9	-	-	TRBJ2-1	TGTGCCAGCAGCTTAGGGCAGGGGAGCTCCTACAATGAGCAGTTCTTC	CASSLGQGSSYNEQFF
TRBV19	-	-	TRBJ1-2	TGTGCCAGTACTGGGGCCGGGGACATCACCTCTAACTATGGCTACACCTTC	CASTGAGDITSNYGYTF
TRBV27	TRBD1	-	TRBJ1-2	TGTGCCAGCAGTTCCTTAAGACAGGGAAGGTATGGCTACACCTTC	CASSSLRQGRYGYTF
TRBV5-1	TRBD2	-	TRBJ2-2	TGCGCCAGCAGCTTCAGCGGGGGCGGGGAGCTGTTTTTT	CASSFSGGGELFF
TRBV27	TRBD1	-	TRBJ1-5	TGTGCCAGCAGTTTGACAGGGCCCCGGGGGTCTCAGCCCCAGCATTTT	CASSLTGPRGSQPQHF
TRBV15	TRBD2	-	TRBJ2-3	TGTGCCACCGGTTTGCGGGGGGACACAGATACGCAGTATTTT	CATGLRGDTDTQYF
TRBV9	TRBD2	-	TRBJ2-3	TGTGCCAGCAGCGTAGGGAAGACTAGCGGGGGGAGCACAGATACGCAGTATTTT	CASSVGKTSGGSTDTQYF
TRBV7-2	-	-	TRBJ2-7	TGTGCCAGCAGCACAGGGTTTTACGAGCAGTACTTC	CASSTGFYEQYF
TRBV9	-	-	TRBJ1-5	TGTGCCAGCAGCGCCTATATGAGCGGGGCCGACTATCAGCCCCAGCATTTT	CASSAYMSGADYQPQHF
TRBV5-1	-	-	TRBJ2-3	TGCGCCAGCAGCTTGGGTGTTGGGGGGGCCTCCGATACGCAGTATTTT	CASSLGVGGASDTQYF
TRBV4-2	-	once	TRBJ2-5	TGTGCCAGCAGCCACGCGGGGCAAGAGACCCAGTACTTC	CASSHAGQETQYF
TRBV7-9	-	-	TRBJ1-6	TGTGCCAGCAGTCCGAGCTCCTATAATTCACCCCTCCACTTT	CASSPSSYNSPLHF
TRBV19	-	few	TRBJ1-5	TGTGCCAGTAGTATCCGGGGTACGGGCAATCAGCCCCAGCATTTT	CASSIRGTGNQPQHF
TRBV11-3	-	once	TRBJ2-3	TGTGCCAGCAGCCGCGGGGAGACGGAGGGTACGCAGTATTTT	CASSRGETEGTQYF
TRBV11-2	-	-	TRBJ1-3	TGTGCCAGCAGCTCACTTGGTTGGTCCTGGAACACCATATATTTT	CASSSLGWSWNTIYF
TRBV6-6	-	-	TRBJ1-4	TGTGCCAGCAGTTACTCCGGGACTCGGGAAAAACTGTTTTTT	CASSYSGTREKLFF
TRBV18	TRBD2	few	TRBJ2-5	TGTGCCAGCTCACCCGAGAGTCTAGCGGGGGAGACCCAGTACTTC	CASSPESLAGETQYF
TRBV7-2	-	once	TRBJ1-1	TGTGCCAGCAGCCCTGGTCCTATAGCGAGGAACACTGAAGCTTTCTTT	CASSPGPIARNTEAFF
TRBV4-1	-	-	TRBJ2-1	TGCGCCAGCAGCCCGGGGCAGGGAGGCTCCTACAATGAGCAGTTCTTC	CASSPGQGGSYNEQFF
TRBV5-6	TRBD2	once	TRBJ2-5	TGTGCCAGCAGCTTGCGGCGGGGGGCGTGGGAGACCCAGTACTTC	CASSLRRGAWETQYF
TRBV29-1	TRBD1	-	TRBJ2-7	TGCAGCGTTGAGGGACAGACAAGCTACGAGCAGTACTTC	CSVEGQTSYEQYF
TRBV27	-	-	TRBJ1-2	TGTGCCAGCAGGCGATTCGGAACAGCTAACTATGGCTACACCTTC	CASRRFGTANYGYTF
TRBV6-5	TRBD1	-	TRBJ2-7	TGTGCCAGCAGGGGACAGGGCCCGTACGAGCAGTACTTC	CASRGQGPYEQYF
TRBV9	TRBD2	-	TRBJ2-1	TGTGCCAGCAGCGTAGCGTCGGGGGGGCCGGCTGAGCAGTTCTTC	CASSVASGGPAEQFF
TRBV9	-	-	TRBJ1-3	TGTGCCAGCAGCGTAATGTCTACGGGGGTCAGTAACACCATATATTTT	CASSVMSTGVSNTIYF
TRBV4-1	TRBD1	-	TRBJ1-2	TGCGCCAGCAGCCAACCCGACAGGGGGTCCTATGGCTACACCTTC	CASSQPDRGSYGYTF
TRBV25-1	-	-	TRBJ1-4	TGTGCCAGCAGTGTCTCGGGGAAGTACAATGAAAAACTGTTTTTT	CASSVSGKYNEKLFF
TRBV5-4	-	-	TRBJ2-5	TGTGCCAGCAGCTTGGGGAGGGAGACCCAGTACTTC	CASSLGRETQYF
TRBV5-1	-	-	TRBJ1-2	TGCGCCAGCAGCTTCCCCGGGGGGGGTACTAACTATGGCTACACCTTC	CASSFPGGGTNYGYTF
TRBV11-1	TRBD2	-	TRBJ2-5	TGTGCCAGCAGAGCCGAAGTAGCGGGCCAAGAGACCCAGTACTTC	CASRAEVAGQETQYF
TRBV6-5	TRBD1	-	TRBJ1-2	TGTGCCAGCAGTTATGGGCAGGGGGCGAATGGCTACACCTTC	CASSYGQGANGYTF
TRBV7-9	-	-	TRBJ1-3	TGTGCCAGCAGCTCTCCCGACAGGGGAAACACCATATATTTT	CASSSPDRGNTIYF
TRBV5-1	-	-	TRBJ1-6	TGCGCCAGCAGCCCGTCAATCGGCTCCTATAATTCACCCCTCCACTTT	CASSPSIGSYNSPLHF
TRBV30	TRBD1	-	TRBJ2-7	TGTGCCTGGAGTGTACCCGGGACAGGGTTCCACGAGCAGTACTTC	CAWSVPGTGFHEQYF
TRBV27	-	once	TRBJ1-1	TGTGCCAGCGGGTACGGGTTGGTCCTTGAAGCTTTCTTT	CASGYGLVLEAFF
TRBV7-2	-	-	TRBJ1-1	TGTGCCAGTGCCGATGAGGCTAGTAGAGCTTTCTTT	CASADEASRAFF
TRBV7-9	-	-	TRBJ1-2	TGTGCCAGCAGCTTAGCGGGAGCAAGCTACACCTTC	CASSLAGASYTF
TRBV6-6	-	-	TRBJ1-5	TGTGCCAGCAAGCAAAATAGCAATCAGCCCCAGCATTTT	CASKQNSNQPQHF
TRBV4-1	-	-	TRBJ2-5	TGCGCCAGCAGCCACCCAGGCCTCCAAGAGACCCAGTACTTC	CASSHPGLQETQYF
TRBV6-5	-	-	TRBJ1-2	TGTGCCAGCAGTTACTCAAGGGGCAATGGCTACACCTTC	CASSYSRGNGYTF
TRBV6-5	TRBD1	-	TRBJ1-1	TGTGCCAGCAGTCAGACAGGGGGAGTCACTGAAGCTTTCTTT	CASSQTGGVTEAFF
TRBV30	-	-	TRBJ2-5	TGTGCCTGGAGCCCCCAACAGGGGAGGCGAGAGACCCAGTACTTC	CAWSPQQGRRETQYF
TRBV13	-	-	TRBJ1-3	TGTGCCAGCAGCCAACTCGGCTCTGGAAACACCATATATTTT	CASSQLGSGNTIYF
TRBV11-1	TRBD2	-	TRBJ2-2	TGTGCCAGCAGCTCGGGACTACACACCGGGGAGCTGTTTTTT	CASSSGLHTGELFF
TRBV18	TRBD1	-	TRBJ1-6	TGTGCCAGCTCACCTCAGGGACAGGGCTCTTCTCTCCACTTT	CASSPQGQGSSLHF
TRBV5-6	-	once	TRBJ1-6	TGTGCCAGCAGCTTGACAGGTGTTAATTCACCCCTCCACTTT	CASSLTGVNSPLHF
TRBV27	-	-	TRBJ2-7	TGTGCCAGCAGTTTAAAAGGAGCCTCCTACGAGCAGTACTTC	CASSLKGASYEQYF
TRBV7-2	TRBD1	-	TRBJ1-1	TGTGCCAGCAGCTTATATGGCAGGGGGGCTGAAGCTTTCTTT	CASSLYGRGAEAFF
TRBV18	TRBD1	few	TRBJ1-1	TGTGCCAGCTCACCGGGACAGGGTGGCGACACTGAAGCTTTCTTT	CASSPGQGGDTEAFF
TRBV15	-	-	TRBJ2-7	TGTGCCACCAGCAAAGGTCAGGCAGCTTCCTACGAGCAGTACTTC	CATSKGQAASYEQYF
TRBV18	TRBD1	once	TRBJ1-4	TGTGCCAGCTCACCCCCCGGGACAGCTGAAAAACTGTTTTTT	CASSPPGTAEKLFF